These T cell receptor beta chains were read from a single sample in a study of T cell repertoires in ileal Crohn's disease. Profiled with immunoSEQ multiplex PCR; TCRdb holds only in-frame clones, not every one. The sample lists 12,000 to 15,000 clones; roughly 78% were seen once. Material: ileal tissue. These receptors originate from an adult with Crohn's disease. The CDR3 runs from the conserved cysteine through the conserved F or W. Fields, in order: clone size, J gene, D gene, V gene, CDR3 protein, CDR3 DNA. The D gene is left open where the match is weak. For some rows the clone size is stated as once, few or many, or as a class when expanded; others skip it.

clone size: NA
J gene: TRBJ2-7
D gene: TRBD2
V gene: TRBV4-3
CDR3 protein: CASSPRASGGMNEQYF
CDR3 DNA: TGCGCCAGCAGCCCCCGAGCAAGCGGGGGTATGAACGAGCAGTACTTC

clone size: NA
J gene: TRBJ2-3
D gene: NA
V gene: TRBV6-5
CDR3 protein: CASSPAQGTDTQYF
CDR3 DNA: TGTGCCAGCAGCCCCGCCCAGGGCACAGATACGCAGTATTTT

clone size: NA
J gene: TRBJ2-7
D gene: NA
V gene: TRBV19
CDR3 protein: CASSIRYGYEQYF
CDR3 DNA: TGTGCCAGTAGTATAAGGTACGGGTACGAGCAGTACTTC

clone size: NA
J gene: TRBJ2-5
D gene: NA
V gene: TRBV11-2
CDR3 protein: CASSLAETQYF
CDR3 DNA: TGTGCCAGCAGCTTAGCGGAGACCCAGTACTTC

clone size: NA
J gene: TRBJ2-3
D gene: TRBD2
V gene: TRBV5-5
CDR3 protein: CASSLEAGGLYTQYF
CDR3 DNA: TGTGCCAGCAGCTTGGAAGCGGGGGGCTTGTATACGCAGTATTTT

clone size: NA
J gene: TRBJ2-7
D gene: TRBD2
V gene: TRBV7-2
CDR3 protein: CASSYTSGGSYEQYF
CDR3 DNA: TGTGCCAGCAGCTACACTAGCGGTGGGTCCTACGAGCAGTACTTC

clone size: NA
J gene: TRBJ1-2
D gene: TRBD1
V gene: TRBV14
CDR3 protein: CASSLFGTGVDGYTF
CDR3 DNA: TGTGCCAGCAGCCTTTTTGGGACAGGGGTGGATGGCTACACCTTC

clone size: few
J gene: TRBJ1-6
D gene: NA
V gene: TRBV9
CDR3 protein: CASRGDTGGESPLHF
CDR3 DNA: TGTGCCAGCAGAGGTGATACCGGGGGAGAGTCACCCCTCCACTTT

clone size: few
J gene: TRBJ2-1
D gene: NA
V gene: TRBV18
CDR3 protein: CASSPGAFALPDEQFF
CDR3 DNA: TGTGCCAGCTCACCGGGGGCCTTCGCCCTCCCCGATGAGCAGTTCTTC

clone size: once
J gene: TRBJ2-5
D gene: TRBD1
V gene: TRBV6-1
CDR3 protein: CASSVLTGGRETQYF
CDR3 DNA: TGTGCCAGCAGTGTCCTTACAGGGGGAAGGGAGACCCAGTACTTC

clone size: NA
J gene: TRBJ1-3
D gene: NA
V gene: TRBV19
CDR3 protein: CASSIGPSSGNTIYF
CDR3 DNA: TGTGCCAGTAGTATTGGTCCGAGCTCTGGAAACACCATATATTTT

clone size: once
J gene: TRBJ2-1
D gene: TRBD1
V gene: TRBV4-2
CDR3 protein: CASSQRGQGANNEQFF
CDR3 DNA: TGTGCCAGCAGCCAACGAGGACAGGGGGCGAACAATGAGCAGTTCTTC

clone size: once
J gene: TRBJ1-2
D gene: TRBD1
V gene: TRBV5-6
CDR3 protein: CASSWGTALSYGYTF
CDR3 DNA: TGTGCCAGCAGCTGGGGGACAGCCCTAAGCTATGGCTACACCTTC

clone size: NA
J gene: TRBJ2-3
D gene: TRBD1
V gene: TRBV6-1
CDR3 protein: CASSAISGQGTDTQYF
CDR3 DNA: TGTGCCAGCAGTGCTATATCGGGACAGGGCACAGATACGCAGTATTTT

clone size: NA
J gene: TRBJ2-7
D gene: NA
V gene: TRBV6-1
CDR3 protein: CASSVSGVRYEQYF
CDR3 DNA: TGTGCCAGCAGTGTGTCGGGAGTTAGATACGAGCAGTACTTC

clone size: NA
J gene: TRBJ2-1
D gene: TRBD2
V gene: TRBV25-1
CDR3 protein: CASSGEGMSSYNEQFF
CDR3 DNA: TGTGCCAGCAGTGGGGAGGGGATGTCTTCGTACAATGAGCAGTTCTTC

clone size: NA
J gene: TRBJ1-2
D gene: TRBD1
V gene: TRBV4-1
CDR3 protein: CASSQGQGAFSYGYTF
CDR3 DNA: TGCGCCAGCAGCCAAGGGCAGGGGGCCTTCTCCTATGGCTACACCTTC

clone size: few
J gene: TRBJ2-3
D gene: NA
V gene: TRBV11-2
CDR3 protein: CASSLGRGSDTQYF
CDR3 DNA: TGTGCCAGCAGCTTAGGTCGGGGTTCAGATACGCAGTATTTT

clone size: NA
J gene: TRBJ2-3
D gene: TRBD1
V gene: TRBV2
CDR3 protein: CAGKTGGADTQYF
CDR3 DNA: TGTGCCGGCAAAACAGGGGGTGCAGATACGCAGTATTTT

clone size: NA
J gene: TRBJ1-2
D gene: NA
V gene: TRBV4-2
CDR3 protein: CASSQRAEVDGYTF
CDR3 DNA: TGTGCCAGCAGCCAACGGGCGGAGGTCGATGGCTACACCTTC

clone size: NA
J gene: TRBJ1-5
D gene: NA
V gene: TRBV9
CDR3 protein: CASSVADKQPQHF
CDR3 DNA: TGTGCCAGCAGCGTAGCGGACAAGCAGCCCCAGCATTTT

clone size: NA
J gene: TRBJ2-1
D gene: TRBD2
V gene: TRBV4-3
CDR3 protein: CASSRGLAGGPVHREQFF
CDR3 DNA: TGCGCCAGCAGCCGGGGACTAGCGGGGGGGCCGGTTCACCGTGAGCAGTTCTTC

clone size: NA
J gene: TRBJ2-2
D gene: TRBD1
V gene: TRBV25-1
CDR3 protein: CASSPDRDTGELFF
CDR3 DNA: TGTGCCAGCAGTCCGGACAGGGACACCGGGGAGCTGTTTTTT

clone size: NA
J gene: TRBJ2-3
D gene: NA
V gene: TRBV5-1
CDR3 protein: CASSIRGGGTQYF
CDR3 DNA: TGCGCCAGCAGCATTAGAGGAGGAGGTACGCAGTATTTT

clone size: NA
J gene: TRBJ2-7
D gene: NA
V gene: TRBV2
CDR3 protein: CASGQSYEQYF
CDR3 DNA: TGTGCCAGCGGGCAGTCCTACGAGCAGTACTTC

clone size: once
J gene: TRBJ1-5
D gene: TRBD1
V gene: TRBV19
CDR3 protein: CASSYGQEGQPQHF
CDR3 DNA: TGTGCCAGTTCCTATGGACAGGAGGGTCAGCCCCAGCATTTT

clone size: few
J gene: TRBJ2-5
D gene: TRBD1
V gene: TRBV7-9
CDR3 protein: CASRSWDRQETQYF
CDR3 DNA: TGTGCCAGCAGGTCTTGGGACAGACAAGAGACCCAGTACTTC

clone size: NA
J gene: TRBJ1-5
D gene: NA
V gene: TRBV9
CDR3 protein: CASSPTGLNQPQHF
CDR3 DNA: TGTGCCAGCAGCCCTACAGGGCTCAATCAGCCCCAGCATTTT

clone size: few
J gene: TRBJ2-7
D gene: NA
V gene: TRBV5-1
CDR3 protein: CASSLFGYEQYF
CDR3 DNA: TGCGCCAGCAGCTTGTTCGGGTACGAGCAGTACTTC

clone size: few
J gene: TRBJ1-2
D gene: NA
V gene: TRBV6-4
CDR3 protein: CASSANRAEGYTF
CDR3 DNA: TGTGCCAGCAGTGCGAACAGGGCCGAGGGCTACACCTTC

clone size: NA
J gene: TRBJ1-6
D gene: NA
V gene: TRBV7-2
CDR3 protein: CASTEGVHAIYNSPLHF
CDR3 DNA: TGTGCCAGCACTGAGGGCGTCCATGCTATATATAATTCACCCCTCCACTTT

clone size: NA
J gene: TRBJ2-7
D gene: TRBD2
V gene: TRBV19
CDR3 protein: CASSRRGREYEQYF
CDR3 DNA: TGTGCCAGTAGCCGGAGAGGGAGGGAGTACGAGCAGTACTTC

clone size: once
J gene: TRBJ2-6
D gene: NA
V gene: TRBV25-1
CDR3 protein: CASSGIHSGANVLTF
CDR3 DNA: TGTGCCAGCAGTGGTATACACTCTGGGGCCAACGTCCTGACTTTC

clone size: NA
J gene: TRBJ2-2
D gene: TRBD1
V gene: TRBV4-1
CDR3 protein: CASSQESRGLDTGELFF
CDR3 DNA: TGCGCCAGCAGCCAAGAGTCCAGGGGGCTTGACACCGGGGAGCTGTTTTTT

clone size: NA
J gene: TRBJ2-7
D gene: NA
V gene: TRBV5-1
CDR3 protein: CASSLEPGAPYEQYF
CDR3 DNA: TGCGCCAGCAGCTTGGAACCAGGGGCCCCCTACGAGCAGTACTTC

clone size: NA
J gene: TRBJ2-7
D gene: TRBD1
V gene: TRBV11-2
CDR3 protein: CASSLSPALGQFYEQYF
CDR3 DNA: TGTGCCAGCAGCCTCTCCCCAGCGCTGGGACAGTTCTACGAGCAGTACTTC

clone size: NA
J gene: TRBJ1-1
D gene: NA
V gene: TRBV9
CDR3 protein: CASSPEVYTEAFF
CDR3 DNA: TGTGCCAGCAGCCCGGAGGTTTACACTGAAGCTTTCTTT

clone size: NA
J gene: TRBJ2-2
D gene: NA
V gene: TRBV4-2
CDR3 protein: CASSQSPEANTGELFF
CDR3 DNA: TGTGCCAGCAGCCAATCACCCGAGGCGAACACCGGGGAGCTGTTTTTT

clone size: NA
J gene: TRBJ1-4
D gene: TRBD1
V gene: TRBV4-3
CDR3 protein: CASSRTGQSNEKLFF
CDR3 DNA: TGCGCCAGCAGCCGTACGGGACAGAGTAATGAAAAACTGTTTTTT

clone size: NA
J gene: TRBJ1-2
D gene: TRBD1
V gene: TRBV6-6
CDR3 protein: CASRTGTGGGYTF
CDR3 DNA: TGTGCCAGCAGGACAGGGACAGGCGGCGGCTACACCTTC

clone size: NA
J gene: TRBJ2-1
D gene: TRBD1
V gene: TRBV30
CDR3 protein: CAWDRAYNEQFF
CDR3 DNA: TGTGCCTGGGACAGGGCCTACAATGAGCAGTTCTTC

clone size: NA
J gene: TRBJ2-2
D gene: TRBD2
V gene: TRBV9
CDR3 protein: CASSKTSGRAWGTGELFF
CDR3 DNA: TGTGCCAGCAGCAAGACTAGCGGGAGGGCCTGGGGCACCGGGGAGCTGTTTTTT

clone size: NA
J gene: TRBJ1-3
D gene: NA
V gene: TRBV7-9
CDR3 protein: CASSQAGREVDTIYF
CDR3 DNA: TGTGCCAGCAGCCAAGCAGGGAGGGAAGTAGACACCATATATTTT

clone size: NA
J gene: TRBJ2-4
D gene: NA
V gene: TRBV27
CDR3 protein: CASSWGRENIQYF
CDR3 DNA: TGTGCCAGCAGTTGGGGGCGGGAAAACATTCAGTACTTC

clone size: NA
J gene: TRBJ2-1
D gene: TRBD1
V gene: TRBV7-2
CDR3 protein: CASSRRTGAFEQFF
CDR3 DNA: TGTGCCAGCAGCCGCCGGACAGGGGCCTTCGAGCAGTTCTTC

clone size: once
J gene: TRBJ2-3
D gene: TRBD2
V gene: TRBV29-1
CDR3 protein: CSVSKGTSGRADTQYF
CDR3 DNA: TGCAGCGTCTCTAAAGGGACTAGCGGGAGGGCAGATACGCAGTATTTT

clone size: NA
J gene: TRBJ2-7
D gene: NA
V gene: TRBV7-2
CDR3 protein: CASRIGPGNNYEQYF
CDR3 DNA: TGTGCCAGCAGGATTGGACCCGGGAACAACTACGAGCAGTACTTC

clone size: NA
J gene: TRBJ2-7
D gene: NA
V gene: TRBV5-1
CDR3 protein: CASSLSVGYYEQYF
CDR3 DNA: TGCGCCAGCAGCTTAAGCGTAGGTTATTACGAGCAGTACTTC

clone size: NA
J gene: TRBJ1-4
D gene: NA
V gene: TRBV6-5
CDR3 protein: CASRSGPATNEKLFF
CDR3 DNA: TGTGCCAGCAGAAGCGGTCCCGCAACTAATGAAAAACTGTTTTTT

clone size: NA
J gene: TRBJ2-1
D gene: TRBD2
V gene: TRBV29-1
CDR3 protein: CSGLAGGPGAEQFF
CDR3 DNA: TGCAGCGGCCTAGCGGGAGGGCCTGGAGCTGAGCAGTTCTTC